The rows below give T cell receptor beta chains drawn from one sample of a study of blood T cell repertoires in COVID-19. Method: immunoSEQ multiplex PCR; TCRdb's copy keeps in-frame clones and lacks some. There are over 150,000 clones in the sample; around 90% occur only once, and around 9.5% lies in the top ten. The material sequenced was PBMCs or T cells enriched from blood (not recorded which). The origin of the receptors is a woman younger than 30 who had recovered from COVID-19. Both conserved end residues are part of each CDR3. D genes are given only for firm matches. Size values are once, few and many counts, or a class for expanded clones, and some rows have none.

d_gene: .; v_gene: TRBV6-1; abundance: .; j_gene: TRBJ2-7; CDR3aa: CASSEAQYYEQYF; CDR3nt: TGTGCCAGCAGTGAAGCACAGTACTACGAGCAGTACTTC
d_gene: TRBD1; v_gene: TRBV5-1; abundance: .; j_gene: TRBJ1-1; CDR3aa: CASSYRGTRNTEAFF; CDR3nt: TGCGCCAGCAGCTACAGGGGGACGAGGAACACTGAAGCTTTCTTT
d_gene: .; v_gene: TRBV28; abundance: once; j_gene: TRBJ2-3; CDR3aa: CASSPSKTDTQYF; CDR3nt: TGTGCCAGCAGTCCGAGTAAAACAGATACGCAGTATTTT
d_gene: TRBD1; v_gene: TRBV19; abundance: .; j_gene: TRBJ2-1; CDR3aa: CASRNTGTGQHEQFF; CDR3nt: TGTGCCAGTAGGAATACCGGGACAGGGCAGCATGAGCAGTTCTTC
d_gene: .; v_gene: TRBV28; abundance: once; j_gene: TRBJ1-1; CDR3aa: CASRQYSNTEAFF; CDR3nt: TGTGCCAGCAGACAGTACTCGAACACTGAAGCTTTCTTT
d_gene: TRBD1; v_gene: TRBV2; abundance: .; j_gene: TRBJ1-2; CDR3aa: CASSQLTGINYGYTF; CDR3nt: TGTGCCAGCAGTCAACTGACAGGGATCAACTATGGCTACACCTTC
d_gene: .; v_gene: TRBV5-6; abundance: .; j_gene: TRBJ1-5; CDR3aa: CASSPRRKGTINQPQHF; CDR3nt: TGTGCCAGCAGCCCCCGACGTAAAGGGACTATCAATCAGCCCCAGCATTTT
d_gene: TRBD1; v_gene: TRBV28; abundance: .; j_gene: TRBJ2-7; CDR3aa: CATIVQGERLYEQYF; CDR3nt: TGTGCCACCATCGTGCAGGGGGAGAGACTCTACGAGCAGTACTTC
d_gene: .; v_gene: TRBV6-5; abundance: .; j_gene: TRBJ2-7; CDR3aa: CASSYSVGSSYEQYF; CDR3nt: TGTGCCAGCAGTTACTCGGTGGGGAGCTCCTACGAGCAGTACTTC
d_gene: .; v_gene: TRBV19; abundance: .; j_gene: TRBJ1-5; CDR3aa: CASRVTENSNQPQHF; CDR3nt: TGTGCCAGTAGAGTGACAGAGAATAGCAATCAGCCCCAGCATTTT
d_gene: .; v_gene: TRBV9; abundance: .; j_gene: TRBJ2-3; CDR3aa: CASSDRVADTQYF; CDR3nt: TGTGCCAGCAGCGACCGGGTCGCAGATACGCAGTATTTT
d_gene: .; v_gene: TRBV28; abundance: .; j_gene: TRBJ1-6; CDR3aa: CASRLGAALLSPLHF; CDR3nt: TGTGCCAGCAGGCTGGGGGCGGCGTTATTGTCACCCCTCCACTTT
d_gene: TRBD1; v_gene: TRBV6-2/TRBV6-3; abundance: .; j_gene: TRBJ2-7; CDR3aa: CASSYNRDRDEQYF; CDR3nt: TGTGCCAGCAGTTATAACCGGGACAGGGACGAGCAGTACTTC
d_gene: TRBD1; v_gene: TRBV3-1/TRBV3-2; abundance: once; j_gene: TRBJ1-1; CDR3aa: CASRETGGAVSEAFF; CDR3nt: TGTGCCAGCCGAGAGACAGGGGGCGCTGTGTCTGAAGCTTTCTTT
d_gene: TRBD1; v_gene: TRBV6-5; abundance: .; j_gene: TRBJ1-3; CDR3aa: CASSRGHSGNTIYF; CDR3nt: TGTGCCAGCAGCAGGGGGCACTCTGGAAACACCATATATTTT
d_gene: .; v_gene: TRBV4-1; abundance: .; j_gene: TRBJ2-7; CDR3aa: CASSQDGFHGGVSYEQYF; CDR3nt: TGCGCCAGCAGCCAAGATGGTTTTCATGGCGGGGTCTCCTACGAGCAGTACTTC
d_gene: .; v_gene: TRBV28; abundance: .; j_gene: TRBJ1-4; CDR3aa: CASSFQGTNEKLFF; CDR3nt: TGTGCCAGCAGCTTTCAGGGAACTAATGAAAAACTGTTTTTT